One and the same sample provided the 5 T cell receptor beta chains below, sequenced in a study of PD-L1 blockade in urothelial cancer. Time point noted: peripheral blood 6 weeks after treatment start. Produced via immunoSEQ multiplex PCR; TCRdb's table is partial and in-frame only. The sample includes 80,000 to 95,000 clones, approximately 87% seen only once; the top ten take about 8.4%. Sequencing was performed on PBMCs, taken around atezolizumab (anti-PD-L1) treatment. The source of these receptors is a man between 65 and 85 years old with urothelial cancer.

The chain joins TRBV28 to TRBJ2-7; D is possibly TRBD1 (5 bases). In germline, CDR1 is MDHEN, CDR2 SYDVKM. The CDR3 contains 12 residues. V was clipped by 5 bases and J by 2 bases, with 7 bases between them. The CDR3 is CASSRTPYEQYF. The DNA of the CDR3 is TGTGCCAGCAGTAGGACACCCTACGAGCAGTACTTC.

The J gene is TRBJ1-1, the V gene TRBV28; 7 nucleotides line up with TRBD1. This CDR3 is 15 amino acids long. Germline CDR1 reads MDHEN; CDR2 reads SYDVKM. V shed 5 bases and J 3 bases; nucleotides not matched to a gene: 9. Here the CDR3 reads CASSPSQGQYTEAFF. As DNA, the CDR3 is TGTGCCAGCAGTCCATCCCAGGGACAGTACACTGAAGCTTTCTTT.

This rearrangement joins TRBV6-1 to TRBJ1-5; perhaps TRBD1 as D (5 bases). Germline V gene sequence: CDR1 MNHNS, CDR2 SASEGT. Trimming shortened V by 6 bases and J by 2 bases, and 14 bases separated the two germline ends. The length of the CDR3 is 15 residues. As DNA, the CDR3 is TGTGCCAGCAGGCCTACAGGCAATGGCAATCAGCCCCAGCATTTT. It yields the protein CASRPTGNGNQPQHF.

This rearrangement joins TRBV19 to TRBJ1-1; 11 bases match TRBD1. Germline CDR1 and CDR2: LNHDA and SQIVND (reference sequence). V lost 6 bases to trimming and J lost 3 bases; unmatched junction nucleotides: 3. The CDR3 is 14 residues long. The CDR3 nucleotides read TGTGCCAGTAGGGGACAGGGGGAGTACACTGAAGCTTTCTTT. Translation: CASRGQGEYTEAFF.

This chain links TRBV29-1 with TRBJ1-1; possible D gene TRBD1, 6 bases. CDR3 length equals 12 residues. Germline V lookup: CDR1 SQVTM, CDR2 ANQGSEA. V shed 8 bases and J shed 5 bases, with 15 bases lying between them. CDR3 amino acids: CSIRGGETEAFF. In DNA, the CDR3 is TGCAGCATAAGGGGGGGGGAAACTGAAGCTTTCTTT.